This T cell receptor beta chain was captured by sequencing in a study of brain T cells in children with intractable seizures. Time point: blood from clinic visit 5 months post-surgery; TSC patient then seizure free. Using immunoSEQ multiplex PCR, the repertoire was profiled, and TCRdb retains in-frame clones only, with some absent. Of around 340,000 clones detected, more than 85% appear once; the ten largest clones hold around 6%. The CDR3 is 14 amino acids. The ends were cut back, 8 bases at V and 1 base at J, with 15 bases in the middle. In germline, CDR1 is GTSNPN, CDR2 SVGIG (reference sequence).

Sequences were derived from peripheral blood, sampled roughly 5 months after surgery. The genes are TRBV30 and TRBJ1-3; a possible D gene is TRBD1 (6 bases). The source of this sequence is a boy in the first two years of life with tuberous sclerosis and intractable seizures. CDR3 sequence reads: CALGTSESGNTIYF. The CDR3 DNA is TGTGCCCTGGGGACATCTGAATCTGGAAACACCATATATTTT.